This is a list of T cell receptor beta chains from one sample in a study of blood T cells in healthy people across ages. Each CDR3 protein gets one entry after TCRdb re-called the 5' RACE reads with MiXCR. Altogether about 680,000 distinct CDR3 sequences are present, around 49% being singletons, with the ten largest covering roughly 34%. The sample comprised blood. The source is an older woman in good health. Each CDR3 is given with its conserved first and last residue. Each record gives: D gene, V gene, clone size, J gene, CDR3 protein, CDR3 DNA. The D gene is left open where the match is weak. Expanded clones are given a class, and other clones once, few, many or no size at all.

d_gene: -
v_gene: TRBV28
abundance: -
j_gene: TRBJ2-3
CDR3aa: CASGEAAAQYF
CDR3nt: TGTGCCAGCGGTGAGGCTGCTGCGCAGTATTTT

d_gene: -
v_gene: TRBV4-3
abundance: few
j_gene: TRBJ2-2
CDR3aa: CASSQFRGNTGELFF
CDR3nt: TGCGCCAGCAGCCAGTTCAGGGGAAACACCGGGGAGCTGTTTTTT

d_gene: -
v_gene: TRBV29-1
abundance: few
j_gene: TRBJ1-4
CDR3aa: CSVKYNEKLFF
CDR3nt: TGCAGCGTGAAGTATAATGAAAAACTGTTTTTT

d_gene: TRBD2
v_gene: TRBV20-1
abundance: -
j_gene: TRBJ2-3
CDR3aa: CSARGLAGGSTDTQYF
CDR3nt: TGCAGTGCTAGGGGACTAGCGGGAGGGAGCACAGATACGCAGTATTTT

d_gene: -
v_gene: TRBV5-6
abundance: -
j_gene: TRBJ1-2
CDR3aa: CASSLGRGKGGYTF
CDR3nt: TGTGCCAGCAGCTTGGGGAGAGGGAAAGGTGGCTACACCTTC

d_gene: -
v_gene: TRBV7-9
abundance: few
j_gene: TRBJ1-1
CDR3aa: CASSLDSNTEAFF
CDR3nt: TGTGCCAGCAGCCTAGACAGTAACACTGAAGCTTTCTTT

d_gene: -
v_gene: TRBV5-1
abundance: -
j_gene: TRBJ2-7
CDR3aa: CASSPQGQGGLGEQYF
CDR3nt: TGCGCCAGCAGCCCCCAAGGGCAGGGCGGACTCGGCGAGCAGTACTTC

d_gene: -
v_gene: TRBV15
abundance: few
j_gene: TRBJ2-7
CDR3aa: CATSKEPLPYEQYF
CDR3nt: TGTGCCACCAGCAAGGAACCGCTGCCCTACGAGCAGTACTTC

d_gene: TRBD1
v_gene: TRBV29-1
abundance: once
j_gene: TRBJ2-5
CDR3aa: CSIGGQGSETQYF
CDR3nt: TGCAGCATCGGAGGACAGGGAAGTGAGACCCAGTACTTC

d_gene: -
v_gene: TRBV20-1
abundance: -
j_gene: TRBJ2-5
CDR3aa: CSARPQGGRETQYF
CDR3nt: TGCAGTGCTAGGCCGCAGGGGGGCCGAGAGACCCAGTACTTC

d_gene: -
v_gene: TRBV7-3
abundance: few
j_gene: TRBJ1-1
CDR3aa: CASSLFRSEIGTEAFF
CDR3nt: TGTGCCAGCAGCTTATTTCGGTCAGAAATAGGCACTGAAGCTTTCTTT